A single TCR beta chain is shown here with its context. The record originates from a study of cytomegalovirus exposure and HLA in healthy donors. Vbeta (60) and Jbeta (13) primers were used in the PCR. Clones were read by immunoSEQ multiplex PCR, and TCRdb kept only the in-frame ones, dropping some. Among 150,000 to 200,000 clones listed, approximately 81% were seen once. This CDR3 contains 11 residues. Germline CDR1 and CDR2: DFQATT and SNEGSKA (reference sequence). J was trimmed by 3 bases and V by 5 bases; bases with no gene match: 0. Sequenced material: PBMCs. The clonotype originates from a man between 18 and 29 years old in good health and CMV-seropositive. V is TRBV20-1 and J is TRBJ1-2; TRBD1 agrees at 7 bases. CDR3 bases: TGCAGTGCTCAGGGGGACTATGGCTACACCTTC. Translation gives CSAQGDYGYTF.